These T cell receptor beta chains were read from a single sample in a study of OX40 agonist ivuxolimab in advanced cancers. Clones were sequenced by immunoSEQ multiplex PCR, and TCRdb holds only the in-frame ones, with some missing. The table lists 52,000 or so clones, roughly 87% of them singletons, with approximately 12% in the top ten. Sequencing was performed on CD4+ or CD8+ T cells sorted from blood, taken in a trial of the OX40 agonist ivuxolimab. The source of these receptors is an adult with an advanced solid tumor such as melanoma, head and neck, liver or kidney cancer. Each CDR3 is given with its conserved first and last residue. D genes are given only for firm matches. A row's size may be missing; if present it is once, few, many or a size class.

DNA: TGTGCCAGCTCACCAGGGGCAGGGCGGACTGAAGCTTTCTTT
CDR3: CASSPGAGRTEAFF
V: TRBV18
size: NA
J: TRBJ1-1
D: NA

DNA: TGTGCCAGTAGGCGAAGCCTGAACGCTGAAGCTTTCTTT
CDR3: CASRRSLNAEAFF
V: TRBV19
size: NA
J: TRBJ1-1
D: NA

DNA: TGTGCCAGCAGTTCAGGGTTTGAGCAGTTCTTC
CDR3: CASSSGFEQFF
V: TRBV28
size: NA
J: TRBJ2-1
D: NA

DNA: TGTGCCAGCAGTCGATTAGCGGGAGGGAAAAACAATGAGCAGTTCTTC
CDR3: CASSRLAGGKNNEQFF
V: TRBV7-9
size: NA
J: TRBJ2-1
D: TRBD2

DNA: TGTGCCAGCACCGCGGACGGCCGTAATGAAAAACTGTTTTTT
CDR3: CASTADGRNEKLFF
V: TRBV6-5
size: NA
J: TRBJ1-4
D: NA

DNA: TGTGCCAGTAGTCCTCGGACCTTGGACAGCCTGTGGGAGACCCAGTACTTC
CDR3: CASSPRTLDSLWETQYF
V: TRBV19
size: NA
J: TRBJ2-5
D: NA

DNA: TGTGCCAGCAGCTTGGTACAGGGGGCGCGGTACGGGGAGCTGTTTTTT
CDR3: CASSLVQGARYGELFF
V: TRBV5-6
size: NA
J: TRBJ2-2
D: TRBD1

DNA: TGTGCCAGCAGCCATGGACCGTACACCGGGGAGCTGTTTTTT
CDR3: CASSHGPYTGELFF
V: TRBV6-5
size: NA
J: TRBJ2-2
D: NA

DNA: TGTGCCTGGGCCGGCCTTGAAGAGTTTAACTATGGCTACACCTTC
CDR3: CAWAGLEEFNYGYTF
V: TRBV30
size: NA
J: TRBJ1-2
D: NA

DNA: TGTGCCAGCAGTTCCAGCGGGGCTAGCGGGAGCCCGCATACGCAGTATTTT
CDR3: CASSSSGASGSPHTQYF
V: TRBV27
size: NA
J: TRBJ2-3
D: TRBD2

DNA: TGTGCCAGTGGAGGGGACGGGACCTACAATGAGCAGTTCTTC
CDR3: CASGGDGTYNEQFF
V: TRBV27
size: few
J: TRBJ2-1
D: NA

DNA: TGTGCCAGCAGCTTAGAGGGGACCGGGGAGCTGTTTTTT
CDR3: CASSLEGTGELFF
V: TRBV11-2
size: few
J: TRBJ2-2
D: NA

DNA: TGTGCCAGCAGTGGCTGGACAGGGGGAACTGAAGCTTTCTTT
CDR3: CASSGWTGGTEAFF
V: TRBV27
size: NA
J: TRBJ1-1
D: TRBD1

DNA: TGTGCCAGCAGCTTGGAGGTACTAACGAACACCGGGGAGCTGTTTTTT
CDR3: CASSLEVLTNTGELFF
V: TRBV5-6
size: once
J: TRBJ2-2
D: NA

DNA: TGTGCCAGCAGCTCAGGGGTCCAGGGGGGAAACTATGGCTACACCTTC
CDR3: CASSSGVQGGNYGYTF
V: TRBV7-8
size: NA
J: TRBJ1-2
D: TRBD1

DNA: TGCGCCAGCAGCTTCACTGGACAGGCCTACGAGCAGTACTTC
CDR3: CASSFTGQAYEQYF
V: TRBV5-1
size: NA
J: TRBJ2-7
D: TRBD1

DNA: TGTGCCAGCAGCAGGACTAGCGGGGGACAAGAGACCCAGTACTTC
CDR3: CASSRTSGGQETQYF
V: TRBV7-2
size: NA
J: TRBJ2-5
D: TRBD2

DNA: TGTGCCAGCAGCTTAAGGTATGCGGGGAGCTCCTACAATGAGCAGTTCTTC
CDR3: CASSLRYAGSSYNEQFF
V: TRBV7-7
size: once
J: TRBJ2-1
D: NA

DNA: TGTGCCAGTAGTATTGGGGACGGAGCCTACGAGCAGTACTTC
CDR3: CASSIGDGAYEQYF
V: TRBV19
size: NA
J: TRBJ2-7
D: NA

DNA: TGTGCCAGCCGACAGGGGAACTATGGCTACACCTTC
CDR3: CASRQGNYGYTF
V: TRBV19
size: few
J: TRBJ1-2
D: TRBD1

DNA: TGTGCCAGCAGCTTAGCCCAGGGGGCTGATGGCTACACCTTC
CDR3: CASSLAQGADGYTF
V: TRBV7-9
size: NA
J: TRBJ1-2
D: TRBD1

DNA: TGTGCCAGCAGTTACGCCAGTGAAGCTTTCTTT
CDR3: CASSYASEAFF
V: TRBV6-6
size: NA
J: TRBJ1-1
D: NA

DNA: TGTGCCAGATTGACAGGGAGCGGCTACACCTTC
CDR3: CARLTGSGYTF
V: TRBV2
size: NA
J: TRBJ1-2
D: TRBD1

DNA: TGTGCCACCAGCAGAGACAGCTTCTCTGGAAACACCATATATTTT
CDR3: CATSRDSFSGNTIYF
V: TRBV15
size: NA
J: TRBJ1-3
D: NA

DNA: TGTGCCAGCAGCTTAGCTGGCGGGGGCTACGAGCAGTACTTC
CDR3: CASSLAGGGYEQYF
V: TRBV11-2
size: NA
J: TRBJ2-7
D: TRBD2

DNA: TGTGCCAGCAGCTTTGGCGGGGAGCTGTTTTTT
CDR3: CASSFGGELFF
V: TRBV7-6
size: NA
J: TRBJ2-2
D: NA

DNA: TGTGCCAGCAGTTACCTAGGCGGGAATGAGCAGTTCTTC
CDR3: CASSYLGGNEQFF
V: TRBV6-5
size: NA
J: TRBJ2-1
D: NA

DNA: TGCGCCAGCAGCTTGGATAGCGGGGGGGCGAACACCGGGGAGCTGTTTTTT
CDR3: CASSLDSGGANTGELFF
V: TRBV5-1
size: NA
J: TRBJ2-2
D: TRBD2

DNA: TGTGCCAGCAGTTCAACGACTAGCGGCTACGAGCAGTACTTC
CDR3: CASSSTTSGYEQYF
V: TRBV27
size: NA
J: TRBJ2-7
D: TRBD2

DNA: TGTGCCAGCAGCTTGGATCCGGAGAGCTCCTACAATGAGCAGTTCTTC
CDR3: CASSLDPESSYNEQFF
V: TRBV5-4
size: NA
J: TRBJ2-1
D: NA

DNA: TGCGCCAGCAGCCCCACGACGTTTGGGGGCTACACCTTC
CDR3: CASSPTTFGGYTF
V: TRBV4-1
size: NA
J: TRBJ1-2
D: NA

DNA: TGTGCCAGCAGCCCTGAGCAAAAGCATAAATCCGGGGAGCTGTTTTTT
CDR3: CASSPEQKHKSGELFF
V: TRBV5-4
size: NA
J: TRBJ2-2
D: NA

DNA: TGTGCCAGCAGCTTGGACCAGGGGGGCACTGAAGCTTTCTTT
CDR3: CASSLDQGGTEAFF
V: TRBV28
size: NA
J: TRBJ1-1
D: TRBD1

DNA: TGTGCCAGCGAAGGACAGGTTAACTATGGCTACACCTTC
CDR3: CASEGQVNYGYTF
V: TRBV9
size: NA
J: TRBJ1-2
D: TRBD1

DNA: TGTGCCAGCAGTCGCCGGGTATCCTACAATGAGCAGTTCTTC
CDR3: CASSRRVSYNEQFF
V: TRBV28
size: NA
J: TRBJ2-1
D: NA

DNA: TGTGCCAGCAGTGAAGATCCCTACAGGGACAATCAGCCCCAGCATTTT
CDR3: CASSEDPYRDNQPQHF
V: TRBV6-1
size: NA
J: TRBJ1-5
D: NA

DNA: TGTGCCAGCAGCGTAGGCAGGGGGGATGGCTACACCTTC
CDR3: CASSVGRGDGYTF
V: TRBV9
size: NA
J: TRBJ1-2
D: TRBD1

DNA: TGTGCCAGCCGGGACCCCAGTCTTAACACTGAAGCTTTCTTT
CDR3: CASRDPSLNTEAFF
V: TRBV7-9
size: NA
J: TRBJ1-1
D: NA

DNA: TGTGCCAGCAGTCCTCCCAGCTCCTACGAGCAGTACTTC
CDR3: CASSPPSSYEQYF
V: TRBV27
size: NA
J: TRBJ2-7
D: NA

DNA: TGCGCCAGCAGCTGGACTAGCGGGAGCACCTACGAGCAGTACTTC
CDR3: CASSWTSGSTYEQYF
V: TRBV5-1
size: NA
J: TRBJ2-7
D: TRBD2

DNA: TGTGCCAGCAGCTTCGACAGGGGCGATGAAAAACTGTTTTTT
CDR3: CASSFDRGDEKLFF
V: TRBV7-9
size: once
J: TRBJ1-4
D: TRBD1

DNA: TGTGCCATCAGTGAGTCGGGACAGGGGGCCCTAGCGTCCGTCACCGGGGAGCTGTTTTTT
CDR3: CAISESGQGALASVTGELFF
V: TRBV10-3
size: NA
J: TRBJ2-2
D: TRBD1

DNA: TGTGCCAGCTCACCTGGTGGGGCCGGGGAGCTGTTTTTT
CDR3: CASSPGGAGELFF
V: TRBV18
size: NA
J: TRBJ2-2
D: NA

DNA: TGTGCCAGCAGCCTAGGGGCTAACTATGGCTACACCTTC
CDR3: CASSLGANYGYTF
V: TRBV9
size: NA
J: TRBJ1-2
D: NA

DNA: TGTGCCAGCAGTAAGGACAGCGCTCAGCCCCAGCATTTT
CDR3: CASSKDSAQPQHF
V: TRBV9
size: NA
J: TRBJ1-5
D: NA

DNA: TGTGCCAGCAGCGATAGGGGACAGGGTTTCGAAAAACTGTTTTTT
CDR3: CASSDRGQGFEKLFF
V: TRBV27
size: NA
J: TRBJ1-4
D: TRBD1

DNA: TGTGCCAGCAGCTCGACCGGCACAGGGGGTGAAAAACTGTTTTTT
CDR3: CASSSTGTGGEKLFF
V: TRBV5-4
size: NA
J: TRBJ1-4
D: TRBD1

DNA: TGTGCCAGCAGGGATAACAGGGGGGGCACAGATACGCAGTATTTT
CDR3: CASRDNRGGTDTQYF
V: TRBV27
size: NA
J: TRBJ2-3
D: TRBD1